The 14 T cell receptor beta chains below come from one sample, sequenced in a study of CD8+ T cells in alopecia areata. RNA extraction was followed by reverse transcription into cDNA, which acted as the sequencing template. TCRdb's table, derived via immunoSEQ multiplex PCR, lists solely in-frame clones and lacks some. Here the sample spans approximately 42,000 clones, less than 70% being singletons. Indicated treatment: oral pan-JAK inhibitor, 5-10 mg twice daily. The source material was CD8+ T cells sorted from blood, sampled at week 4, from a patient treated with tofacitinib. The receptors come from a human donor with alopecia areata.

The chain has TRBV2 and TRBJ2-2; possible D gene TRBD1, 6 bases. The CDR3 runs 16 residues. The V gene lost 3 bases and the J gene lost 1 base, with 12 bases spanning the gap. Germline V gene lookup returns CDR1 SNHLY and CDR2 FYNNEI. Written as DNA, the CDR3 is TGTGCCAGCAGTGATAACAGGGCCTTGAACACCGGGGAGCTGTTTTTT. Translated: CASSDNRALNTGELFF.

For the CDR3, the DNA is TGCGCCAGCAGTCAATCTGCGTCTAGCAATCAGCCCCAGCATTTT. Amino acids: CASSQSASSNQPQHF. V is TRBV23-1 and J is TRBJ1-5, with no clear D. TRBV23-1 is sorted into the ORF group, with uncertain function. Trimming left V 0 bases short and J 0 bases short, with 6 bases between. CDR3 length: 15 amino acids.

The chain joins TRBV13 to TRBJ2-1; D call uncertain. The germline V gene encodes CDR1 PRHDT and CDR2 FYEKMQ (reference sequence). The CDR3 is 12 residues long. Trimming stripped 4 bases from V and 6 bases from J, with 7 bases between. The CDR3 spells CASSSQLNEQFF. The CDR3 DNA is TGTGCCAGCAGCTCCCAGCTCAATGAGCAGTTCTTC.

This clone has a single count. The V call is TRBV2, the J call TRBJ2-3; D possibly corresponds to TRBD2 (6 bases). Germline CDR1 is SNHLY and CDR2 is FYNNEI. The CDR3 runs to 16 residues. The V end lost 1 base, the J end lost 5 bases, and 16 bases lay between the germline ends. The CDR3, as DNA: TGTGCCAGCAGTGAAGATGGGCTAGCGAGAAGAGATACGCAGTATTTT. Encoded protein: CASSEDGLARRDTQYF.

The table lists this clone with a count of one. The chain combines TRBV29-1 with TRBJ2-3; tentatively, D is TRBD2 (6 bases). Germline assignment: CDR1 SQVTM and CDR2 ANQGSEA. The V end was cut by 3 bases, the J end by 4 bases, with 11 bases between. This CDR3 has 13 amino acids. The CDR3 sequence: CSVDTREADTQYF. Written as DNA, the CDR3 is TGCAGCGTTGACACTAGGGAGGCAGATACGCAGTATTTT.

The chain uses TRBV27 and TRBJ2-7; TRBD1 matches 9 bases. Germline values: CDR1 MNHEY, CDR2 SMNVEV (reference sequence). V shed 3 bases, J shed 6 bases, and the junction held 3 bases outside the gene matches. This CDR3 spans 13 amino acids. The CDR3 here is CASSLGQGFEQYF. The CDR3 DNA follows: TGTGCCAGCAGTTTGGGACAGGGTTTCGAGCAGTACTTC.

This sequence joins TRBV5-6 and TRBJ2-5; the D gene is possibly TRBD2 (5 bases). Germline V gene sequence: CDR1 SGHDT, CDR2 YYEEEE. This CDR3 is 16 amino acids long. The germline V and J ends were trimmed by 2 bases and 4 bases, with 18 bases remaining between them. CDR3 amino acids: CASSLETAPRGETQYF. In nucleotides, the CDR3 is TGTGCCAGCAGCTTAGAGACGGCACCCCGGGGAGAGACCCAGTACTTC.

The V and J genes are TRBV29-1 and TRBJ2-1; D possibly corresponds to TRBD2 (7 bases). This CDR3 comprises 14 residues. V lost 1 base, J lost 4 bases, and 11 bases lay in between. Looked up from germline, CDR1 is SQVTM and CDR2 is ANQGSEA. CDR3 sequence (DNA): TGCAGCGTTGAAGCGGGGGGCAATTACAATGAGCAGTTCTTC. Amino acid sequence: CSVEAGGNYNEQFF.

The chain joins TRBV7-9 to TRBJ2-4; the match to TRBD2 covers 11 bases. The V and J ends lost 5 bases and 7 bases, in that order; junction bases with no gene match: 4. The CDR3 runs 14 residues. Germline CDR1 is SEHNR and CDR2 is FQNEAQ (reference sequence). In DNA, the CDR3 is TGTGCCAGCAGCGAGACTAGCGGGGATAACATTCAGTACTTC. As protein: CASSETSGDNIQYF.

The rearrangement uses TRBV7-2 and TRBJ1-1; TRBD1 is a possible D gene (6 bases). The V end was cut by 5 bases, the J end by 4 bases, with 14 bases between. The CDR3 consists of 14 residues. CDR1 and CDR2 (germline): SGHTA, FQGNSA. For the CDR3, the DNA is TGTGCCAGCAGCCTGACGGCCAGGGGCACTGAAGCTTTCTTT. This encodes CASSLTARGTEAFF.

The chain has TRBV4-1 and TRBJ2-5; D not resolved. Germline V CDR1 and CDR2: MGHRA, YSYEKL. The V end was cut by 1 base, the J end by 14 bases, with 26 bases between. CDR3 size: 16 residues. This chain's CDR3 is CASSQGSILPPSSYYF. The CDR3 bases are TGCGCCAGCAGCCAAGGATCGATACTGCCGCCCAGTTCATATTACTTC.

The genes are TRBV29-1 and TRBJ2-3; 8 bases fit TRBD2. V gave up 5 bases and J gave up 4 bases; unmatched junction bases: 11. This CDR3 is 15 amino acids long. Germline CDR1 reads SQVTM; CDR2 reads ANQGSEA. CDR3: CSVQTSGGAADTQYF. The CDR3 DNA follows: TGCAGCGTTCAAACTAGCGGTGGGGCGGCAGATACGCAGTATTTT.

This clone was counted a few times. V usage is TRBV13 and J usage is TRBJ2-2, with D hard to call. V shed 1 base and J shed 4 bases, with 7 bases lying between them. CDR1 and CDR2 from the germline V gene are PRHDT and FYEKMQ (reference sequence). The CDR3 contains 14 residues. This chain's CDR3 is CASSLDRPTGELFF. The CDR3 nucleotides are TGTGCCAGCAGCTTAGACAGACCCACCGGGGAGCTGTTTTTT.

The rearrangement links TRBV27 to TRBJ2-5; either TRBD1 or TRBD2 may supply D (5 bases each). Germline V lookup: CDR1 MNHEY, CDR2 SMNVEV (reference sequence). The CDR3 covers 15 residues. V was pared by 4 bases and J by 5 bases, with 17 bases between. The CDR3 sequence is CASSSSDPGRETQYF. In DNA, the CDR3 is TGTGCCAGCAGTTCCTCAGATCCGGGACGGGAGACCCAGTACTTC.